These 21 T cell receptor beta chains came from one sample sequenced in a study of blood T cells in healthy people across ages (dated by TCRdb to between 2014 and 2016). The library was made by 5' RACE. A second roughly 6 to 11 cycle PCR used a sample-barcoded 5' primer and a J-beta primer mix. TCRdb handled the public reads itself, with Q25 trimming in fastp and clone calling in MiXCR, and kept productive beta chains. Rows are combined by CDR3 protein, so each entry shows the most common genes and DNA. Here the sample has 1.8 million or so distinct CDR3 sequences; 35% to 50% occur a single time. The top ten hold roughly 24% of the sample. The specimen was blood. The receptors come from a human donor in good health.

This sequence joins TRBV7-2 and TRBJ2-1; D is possibly TRBD2 (5 bases). With 2 bases removed from V and 3 bases from J, the gap between germline ends came to 11 bases. Germline V gene lookup returns CDR1 SGHTA and CDR2 FQGNSA. The CDR3 runs to 15 residues. This CDR3 is CASSLIAAGYNEQFF. In DNA form, the CDR3 reads TGTGCCAGCAGCTTAATCGCGGCGGGCTACAATGAGCAGTTCTTC.

The chain has TRBV4-3 and TRBJ2-5, with 7 positions matching TRBD1. The CDR3 has 18 amino acids. V shed 0 bases and J 5 bases; nucleotides not matched to a gene: 15. CDR1 LGHNA and CDR2 YSLEER come from the germline V gene. The CDR3 DNA reads TGCGCCAGCAGCCAAGATTGGGCTACAGGGGTTATGGGGGAGACCCAGTACTTC. Translating it yields CASSQDWATGVMGETQYF.

The rearrangement joins TRBV7-2 to TRBJ1-1; 10 nucleotides line up with TRBD1. With V trimmed by 2 bases and J by 7 bases, 10 bases remained unmatched. CDR1 and CDR2 (germline): SGHTA, FQGNSA. The CDR3 extends over 16 amino acids. In nucleotides, the CDR3 is TGTGCCAGCAGCTTACTCCTCAGACAGGGGGCTGTTGAAGCTTTCTTT. Translated: CASSLLLRQGAVEAFF.

V is TRBV12-3 or TRBV12-4 and J is TRBJ2-5; the match to TRBD2 covers 12 bases. The CDR3 sequence is 17 residues long. V shed 3 bases, J shed 7 bases, and the junction held 12 bases outside the gene matches. The CDR3 coding sequence is TGTGCCAGCAGTTTTCTAGCGGGGGGGCCGGGAGGAGGGACCCAGTACTTC. Its translation: CASSFLAGGPGGGTQYF.

In its sample, this clonotype was seen many times. The chain recombines TRBV20-1 with TRBJ1-2; D unresolved. The CDR3 has 14 amino acids. Germline V gene sequence: CDR1 DFQATT, CDR2 SNEGSKA (reference sequence). Trimming took 5 bases from V and 9 from J, leaving 22 bases between them. The CDR3 DNA reads as TGCAGTGCTGATACTACACGGGCACCAGGAAGCTACACCTTC. Its translation is CSADTTRAPGSYTF.

This chain uses TRBV10-3 with TRBJ1-2, with no clear D. V shed 0 bases and J shed 8 bases, with 13 bases lying between them. Germline CDR1 reads ENHRY; CDR2 reads SYGVKD. The CDR3 has 14 amino acids. The CDR3 sequence: CAISESPNPGGYTF. The CDR3 region has the DNA TGTGCCATCAGTGAGTCGCCCAACCCGGGGGGCTACACCTTC.

The chain uses TRBV11-1 and TRBJ2-3; 8 positions match TRBD2. Germline assignment: CDR1 SGHAT and CDR2 FQDESV (reference sequence). The J segment lost 9 bases and the V segment lost 2 bases, leaving 10 bases of the junction unmatched. The CDR3 is made up of 15 amino acids. The CDR3 protein is CASSLQAGAPQTQYF. In nucleotides, the CDR3 is TGTGCCAGCAGCTTACAAGCGGGGGCCCCCCAAACGCAGTATTTT.

With regard to this clonotype: One junction end disagrees with the germline gene, perhaps due to a read error. V usage is TRBV29-1 and J usage is TRBJ2-5, with 9 bases matching TRBD1. CDR1 and CDR2 from the germline V gene are SQVTM and ANQGSEA. This CDR3 contains 13 residues. This CDR3 is CSAETGTGETQYF. The CDR3 region has the DNA TGCAGCGCTGAAACAGGGACAGGGGAGACCCAGTACTTC. Full variable domain (outside the CDR3, taken from reference TRBV29-1 and TRBJ2-5): SAVISQKPSRDICQRGTSLTIQCQVDSQVTMMFWYRQQPGQSLTLIATANQGSEATYESGFVIDKFPISRPNLTFSTLTVSNMSPEDSSIYLCSAETGTGETQYFGPGTRLLVL.

This chain connects TRBV9 to TRBJ2-4, with D perhaps TRBD2 (6 bases). The J call is uncertain, as TRBJ2-7 better fits the DNA end. Per germline, CDR1 SGDLS and CDR2 YYNGEE. This CDR3 spans 15 amino acids. Here the CDR3 DNA reads TGTGCCAGCAGCGTAGCTTTGGGGGGTCTCTACGAGCAGTACTTC. Translating gives CASSVALGGLYEQYF.

On this clonotype itself: The conserved closing phenylalanine or tryptophan is absent in this CDR3, likely reflecting a read error. V and J are TRBV20-1 and TRBJ1-6; 9 bases are shared with TRBD1. This CDR3 contains 14 residues. The V and J ends lost 3 bases and 10 bases, in that order; junction bases with no gene match: 7. Germline values: CDR1 DFQATT, CDR2 SNEGSKA (reference sequence). The CDR3 protein is CSASPGTGNSPLHC. The CDR3 DNA reads TGCAGTGCTAGCCCCGGGACAGGGAACTCACCCCTCCACTGT.

In its sample, this clonotype was seen a few times. The chain is built from TRBV20-1 and TRBJ2-1; TRBD2 aligns across 10 bases. CDR1 is DFQATT and CDR2 is SNEGSKA in the germline V gene (reference sequence). The CDR3 is 15 residues long. V shed 6 bases and J 8 bases; nucleotides not matched to a gene: 13. The CDR3: CSALTTAGGLYEQFF. DNA of the CDR3: TGCAGTGCCCTAACCACAGCGGGGGGGCTTTATGAGCAGTTCTTC.

This clonotype has a handful of counts. As DNA, the CDR3 is TGCGCCAGCAGCCAACCATCGACAGGGGCCCCCTACGAGCAGTACTTC. This codes for CASSQPSTGAPYEQYF. The chain uses TRBV4-1 and TRBJ2-7; 8 nucleotides match TRBD1. CDR1 and CDR2 from the germline V gene are MGHRA and YSYEKL. This CDR3 spans 16 amino acids. Trimming cost V 2 bases and J 2 bases; bases outside gene matches: 8.

The chain couples TRBV5-1 to TRBJ1-2; 9 bases agree with TRBD1. CDR1 SGHRS and CDR2 YFSETQ come from the germline V gene. The CDR3 runs 15 residues. J lost 8 bases, V lost 0 bases, and 8 bases had no gene match. The CDR3 protein is CASSLVPGQGSGYTF. The CDR3, as DNA: TGCGCCAGCAGCTTGGTGCCCGGACAGGGGTCCGGCTACACCTTC.

This chain uses TRBV19 with TRBJ2-4; D call uncertain. The CDR3 is 13 residues long. Between the trimmed V and J ends, which lost 6 bases and 0 bases, there was a span of 6 bases. Per germline, CDR1 LNHDA and CDR2 SQIVND (reference sequence). The CDR3 DNA reads as TGTGCCAGTAGGGGAATAGCCAAAAACATTCAGTACTTC. Amino acid sequence: CASRGIAKNIQYF.

This clonotype was seen more than once but under ten times. The genes are TRBV28 and TRBJ2-7, with 9 nucleotides matching TRBD1. Germline V CDR1 and CDR2: MDHEN, SYDVKM. The trim removed 5 bases at V and 0 bases at J, leaving 8 bases unmatched. The CDR3 is 16 residues long. CDR3 sequence (DNA): TGTGCCAGCAGTCCTACGACAGGGGGGAGCTCCTACGAGCAGTACTTC. This gives the protein CASSPTTGGSSYEQYF.

This clonotype was observed at least ten times. The chain carries TRBV15 and TRBJ2-7, with a weak D call TRBD2 (6 bases). This CDR3 contains 14 residues. CDR1 is LNHNV, CDR2 YYDKDF, per germline (reference sequence). V lost 3 bases to trimming and J lost 7 bases, with 16 bases between them. This chain's CDR3 is CATSRDLVAGEQYF. The CDR3 region has the DNA TGTGCCACCAGCAGGGACCTGGTGGCGGGGGAGCAGTACTTC. The full variable domain, its missing parts supplied by reference TRBV15 and TRBJ2-7, is DAMVIQNPRYQVTQFGKPVTLSCSQTLNHNVMYWYQQKSSQAPKLLFHYYDKDFNNEADTPDNFQSRRPNTSFCFLDIRSPGLGDTAMYLCATSRDLVAGEQYFGPGTRLTVT.

The table lists this clonotype with a few counts. The V call is TRBV29-1, the J call TRBJ1-1; D not resolved. Germline V gene lookup returns CDR1 SQVTM and CDR2 ANQGSEA. V was trimmed by 5 bases and J by 3 bases, leaving 13 bases between them. The CDR3 is made up of 13 amino acids. CDR3 residues: CSVSVFKDTEAFF. The CDR3 DNA sequence: TGCAGCGTTTCGGTATTTAAGGACACTGAAGCTTTCTTT.

This clonotype was observed a few times. The gene calls are TRBV29-1 and TRBJ2-5; no clear D gene. The CDR3 contains 11 residues. Trimming left V 4 bases short and J 0 bases short, with 3 bases between. Germline CDR1 reads SQVTM; CDR2 reads ANQGSEA. As DNA, the CDR3 is TGCAGCGTTGTGAACCAAGAGACCCAGTACTTC. It yields the protein CSVVNQETQYF.

The J gene is TRBJ2-1, the V gene TRBV5-6; 9 nucleotides line up with TRBD1. The V and J ends lost 3 bases and 8 bases, in that order; junction bases with no gene match: 3. This CDR3 has 13 amino acids. Germline loops: CDR1 SGHDT, CDR2 YYEEEE. The CDR3 nucleotides read TGTGCCAGCAGCTCTGGACAGGGGTATGAGCAGTTCTTC. Its translation is CASSSGQGYEQFF.

This clonotype was found once. This may come from a read error, since a much larger clone is one base off. The gene calls are TRBV18 and TRBJ1-1; D is uncertain. Germline V gene sequence: CDR1 KGHSH, CDR2 LQKENI. The CDR3 contains 14 residues. The CDR3 is CAGSAGGAFAEAFF. DNA for the CDR3: TGTGCCGGCTCCGCTGGCGGTGCATTTGCTGAAGCTTTCTTT. Complete variable domain (other parts from reference TRBV18 and TRBJ1-1): NAGVMQNPRHLVRRRGQEARLRCSPMKGHSHVYWYRQLPEEGLKFMVYLQKENIIDESGMPKERFSAEFPKEGPSILRIQQVVRGDSAAYFCAGSAGGAFAEAFFGQGTRLTVV.

The CDR3 coding sequence is TGCAGTGCTAGCCACAGGGGAAGGGGGGAGCTGTTTTTT. Translation gives CSASHRGRGELFF. The chain carries TRBV20-1 and TRBJ2-2, with TRBD1 identical over 7 bases. After removal of 3 bases from V and 8 bases from J, the junction contained 6 bases not matched to a gene. CDR1 and CDR2 (germline): DFQATT, SNEGSKA (reference sequence). The CDR3 runs 13 residues.